These T cell receptor beta chains were read from a single sample in a study of CD8 T cells in Susac syndrome. TCRdb itself ran the immunoSEQ multiplex PCR reads through MiXCR, one entry per CDR3 protein. The sample gives 150,000 to 200,000 distinct CDR3 sequences, approximately 92% of which show up once; 0.12% to 0.15% is in the top ten. Sequenced input: CD4+ T cells from PBMCs. All receptors come from a human donor in good health. The CDR3 runs from the conserved cysteine through the conserved F or W.

j_call: TRBJ2-5; v_call: TRBV18; cdr3_aa: CASSPAIGLGETQYF
j_call: TRBJ1-1; v_call: TRBV18; cdr3_aa: CASSPRTGAGTEAFF
j_call: TRBJ1-1; v_call: TRBV14; cdr3_aa: CASSPRTGRGTEAFF
j_call: TRBJ2-2; v_call: TRBV5-6; cdr3_aa: CASSLRGRTGELFF
j_call: TRBJ1-1; v_call: TRBV6-6; cdr3_aa: CASRVDTEAFF
j_call: TRBJ1-4; v_call: TRBV9; cdr3_aa: CASSVGPTTNEKLFF
j_call: TRBJ1-6; v_call: TRBV7-6; cdr3_aa: CASSLGPDKPVHF
j_call: TRBJ1-5; v_call: TRBV2; cdr3_aa: CASSEQAGNLAQHF
j_call: TRBJ1-4; v_call: TRBV27; cdr3_aa: CASSFLPSSEKLFF
j_call: TRBJ1-6; v_call: TRBV14; cdr3_aa: CASSPQGRGDSPLHF
j_call: TRBJ1-2; v_call: TRBV29-1; cdr3_aa: CSVTVNRAGGYTF
j_call: TRBJ2-5; v_call: TRBV7-2; cdr3_aa: CASSSRDGSWETQYF
j_call: TRBJ1-2; v_call: TRBV20-1; cdr3_aa: CSARGTGRFWDYGYTF
j_call: TRBJ2-2; v_call: TRBV12-3/TRBV12-4; cdr3_aa: CASRDTSASNTGELFF
j_call: TRBJ2-1; v_call: TRBV3-1; cdr3_aa: CASSPTYNEQFF
j_call: TRBJ2-1; v_call: TRBV24-1; cdr3_aa: CATSDRTAQDEQFF
j_call: TRBJ1-2; v_call: TRBV3-1; cdr3_aa: CASSPTAVNYGYTF
j_call: TRBJ2-5; v_call: TRBV2; cdr3_aa: CAGGQETQYF
j_call: TRBJ2-5; v_call: TRBV20-1; cdr3_aa: CSADLRGVEETQYF
j_call: TRBJ2-1; v_call: TRBV5-1; cdr3_aa: CASSLSAPGRLTAEQFF
j_call: TRBJ1-1; v_call: TRBV29-1; cdr3_aa: CSVERGHSEAFF
j_call: TRBJ1-1; v_call: TRBV30; cdr3_aa: CAWSVDRDTEAFF
j_call: TRBJ2-7; v_call: TRBV5-4; cdr3_aa: CASSLAGVYEQYF
j_call: TRBJ2-3; v_call: TRBV2; cdr3_aa: CASSDLTDTQYF
j_call: TRBJ2-7; v_call: TRBV29-1; cdr3_aa: CSVSVSYEQYF
j_call: TRBJ2-7; v_call: TRBV30; cdr3_aa: CAWSSTGGEQYF
j_call: TRBJ1-2; v_call: TRBV12-3/TRBV12-4; cdr3_aa: CASSFDPNANYGYTF
j_call: TRBJ2-4; v_call: TRBV29-1; cdr3_aa: CSVVRGADNIQYF
j_call: TRBJ2-7; v_call: TRBV5-6; cdr3_aa: CASSFIGQGYEQYF
j_call: TRBJ1-3; v_call: TRBV6-1; cdr3_aa: CASSETGGGNTIYF
j_call: TRBJ2-2; v_call: TRBV20-1; cdr3_aa: CSAPRTSWYTGELFF
j_call: TRBJ2-3; v_call: TRBV20-1; cdr3_aa: CSARGQGATDTQYF
j_call: TRBJ2-2; v_call: TRBV5-6; cdr3_aa: CASSLAGRSGNTGELFF
j_call: TRBJ1-4; v_call: TRBV10-3; cdr3_aa: CAIRADNEKLFF
j_call: TRBJ1-5; v_call: TRBV7-2; cdr3_aa: CASSLARDTSDYQPQHF
j_call: TRBJ1-2; v_call: TRBV14; cdr3_aa: CASSQEAGSYGYTF
j_call: TRBJ1-2; v_call: TRBV7-2; cdr3_aa: CASSLRAGGANYGYTF
j_call: TRBJ2-3; v_call: TRBV5-1; cdr3_aa: CASRPSGTTDTQYF
j_call: TRBJ2-6; v_call: TRBV7-9; cdr3_aa: CASRRTVSGANVLTF
j_call: TRBJ1-2; v_call: TRBV12-3/TRBV12-4; cdr3_aa: CASSLEQGRYTF
j_call: TRBJ1-2; v_call: TRBV5-6; cdr3_aa: CASSLVRTYGYTF
j_call: TRBJ2-3; v_call: TRBV9; cdr3_aa: CASSPRGSGRGDTQYF
j_call: TRBJ1-4; v_call: TRBV10-3; cdr3_aa: CAIKGQGEKLFF
j_call: TRBJ1-4; v_call: TRBV5-1; cdr3_aa: CASSRGITNEKLFF
j_call: TRBJ2-5; v_call: TRBV12-3/TRBV12-4; cdr3_aa: CASSPQGGQETQYF
j_call: TRBJ1-5; v_call: TRBV19; cdr3_aa: CASSTLQGTSNQPQHF
j_call: TRBJ2-7; v_call: TRBV9; cdr3_aa: CASSSGQGAPYEQYF
j_call: TRBJ2-2; v_call: TRBV29-1; cdr3_aa: CSAERQGRTGELFF
j_call: TRBJ1-2; v_call: TRBV9; cdr3_aa: CASSAGTGVYGYTF
j_call: TRBJ1-1; v_call: TRBV5-1; cdr3_aa: CASSNALNTEAFF
j_call: TRBJ1-6; v_call: TRBV12-3/TRBV12-4; cdr3_aa: CASSFLAEGDSPLHF